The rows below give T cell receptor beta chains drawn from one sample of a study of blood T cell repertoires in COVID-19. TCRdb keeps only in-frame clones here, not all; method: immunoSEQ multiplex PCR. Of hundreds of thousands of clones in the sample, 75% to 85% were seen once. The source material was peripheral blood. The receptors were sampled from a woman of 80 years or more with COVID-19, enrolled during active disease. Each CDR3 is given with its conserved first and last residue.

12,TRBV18,CASSPATAEAFF
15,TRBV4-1,CASSQGEVSGYEQFF
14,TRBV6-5,CASRTGTAGNTIYF
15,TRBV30,CAWSPTSGAFNEQFF
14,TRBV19,CASQGLAGPETQYF
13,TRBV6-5,CAGRQGVNTEAFF
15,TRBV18,CASSPRVRSYNEQFF
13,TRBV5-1,CASSLESGNEQFF
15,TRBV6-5,CASSYGGTGGNEQFF
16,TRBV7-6,CASSLKGGAGSHGYTF
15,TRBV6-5,CASSYSRFISYGYTF
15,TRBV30,CAWSEGQIMNTEAFF
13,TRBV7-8,CASSSGQSYEQYF
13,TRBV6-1,CASSESVRDIQYF
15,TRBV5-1,CASSLAGDSYNEQFF
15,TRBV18,CASSQGLTMNTEAFF
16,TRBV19,CASSPQLAGGLNEQFF
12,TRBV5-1,CASSEGDTEAFF
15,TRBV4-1,CASRVTSGDYNEQFF
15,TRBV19,CASSAPGQPNTEAFF
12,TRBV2,CASSKRQGRAFF
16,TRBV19,CASSPGTGGVKNIQYF
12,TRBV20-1,CSASRREETQYF
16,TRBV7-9,CASSQGVAGRQETQYF
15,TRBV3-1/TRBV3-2,CASSQDGHNNYGYTF
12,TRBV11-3,CASSLQGDTQYF
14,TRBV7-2,CASSSGPGRETQYF
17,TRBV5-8,CASSLGDGTPMNTEAFF
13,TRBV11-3,CASSGREGTEAFF
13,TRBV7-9,CASGLAGTGTQYF
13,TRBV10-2,CASSSAGGYEQFF
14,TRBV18,CASSRDGGNEKLFF
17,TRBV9,CASSPRGTSGGGETQYF
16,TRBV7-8,CASSEWRGQGAYGYTF
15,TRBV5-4,CASSLSGGAYNEQFF
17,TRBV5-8,CASSLAGSWARGEPQHF
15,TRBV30,CAWRPSQRSYNEQFF
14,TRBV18,CASSYTDSKNIQYF
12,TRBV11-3,CASSSDSYTQYF
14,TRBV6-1,CASSDPHSNQPQHF
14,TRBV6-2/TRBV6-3,CASSYSGQTDTQYF
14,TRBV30,CAWGGQGHADTQYF
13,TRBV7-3,CASSPTGSNEQFF
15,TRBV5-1,CASSLGSSYNSPLHF
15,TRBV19,CASRLAGGAGDTQYF
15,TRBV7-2,CASSLQAGWRGGYTF
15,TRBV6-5,CASRSHRAGADTQYF
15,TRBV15,CATSIERGSGDGYTF
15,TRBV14,CASSPLGRGDDEQFF
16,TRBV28,CASSPGTGLGNSPLHF
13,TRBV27,CASYQLGAVGYTF
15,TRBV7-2,CASSLRRKSGTEAFF
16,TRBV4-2,CASSQDTGDSSYEQYF
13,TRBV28,CASMSGNTGELFF
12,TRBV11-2,CASSLKGFEQFF